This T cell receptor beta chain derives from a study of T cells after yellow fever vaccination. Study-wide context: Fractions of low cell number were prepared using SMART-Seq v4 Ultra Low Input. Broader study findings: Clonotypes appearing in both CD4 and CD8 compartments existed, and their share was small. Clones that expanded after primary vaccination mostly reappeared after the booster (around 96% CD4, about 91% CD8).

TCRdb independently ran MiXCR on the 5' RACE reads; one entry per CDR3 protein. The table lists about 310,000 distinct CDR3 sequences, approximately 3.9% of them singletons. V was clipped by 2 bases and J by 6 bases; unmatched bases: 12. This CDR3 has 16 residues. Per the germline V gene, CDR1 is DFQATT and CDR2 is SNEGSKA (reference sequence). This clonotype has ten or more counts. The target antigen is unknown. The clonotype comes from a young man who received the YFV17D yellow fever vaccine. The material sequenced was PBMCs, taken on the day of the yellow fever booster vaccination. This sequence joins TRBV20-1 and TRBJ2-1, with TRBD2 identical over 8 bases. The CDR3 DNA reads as TGCAGTGCTAGACCCTACCGGACTAGCCGTCTCAATGAGCAGTTCTTC. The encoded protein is CSARPYRTSRLNEQFF.